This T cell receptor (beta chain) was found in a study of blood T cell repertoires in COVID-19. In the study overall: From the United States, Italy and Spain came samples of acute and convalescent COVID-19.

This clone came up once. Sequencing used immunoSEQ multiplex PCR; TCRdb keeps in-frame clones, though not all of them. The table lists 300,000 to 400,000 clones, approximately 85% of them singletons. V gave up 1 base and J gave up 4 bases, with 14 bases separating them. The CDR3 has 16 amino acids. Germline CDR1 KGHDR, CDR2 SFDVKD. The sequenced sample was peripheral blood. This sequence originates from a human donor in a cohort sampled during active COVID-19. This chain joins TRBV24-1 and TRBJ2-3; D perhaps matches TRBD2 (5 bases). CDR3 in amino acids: CATSDLVGENPDTQYF. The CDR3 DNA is TGTGCCACCAGTGATTTAGTCGGGGAGAACCCAGATACGCAGTATTTT.